Listed here is a single T cell receptor beta chain. V was clipped by 5 bases and J by 5 bases, with 10 bases between them. CDR1 and CDR2 (germline): ENHRY, SYGVKD. The CDR3 is made up of 13 amino acids. Stable disease denoted Graves' hyperthyroidism without ophthalmopathy progression within 18 months. The data were obtained in a study of T cells in Graves' hyperthyroidism and ophthalmopathy. Template material for amplifying TCR beta CDR3 regions consisted of RNA transcripts. The study used the HTBI primer set for a first-round RT-PCR of the TCR CDR3. A single record per CDR3 protein comes from TCRdb applying MiXCR to the multiplex PCR reads. This sample has about 420,000 distinct CDR3 sequences, with approximately 14% found just once.

The sample taken for sequencing was blood. J is TRBJ1-5 and V is TRBV10-3, with a tentative D call TRBD1 (6 bases). The sequence was obtained from a woman aged 18-30 years with Graves' hyperthyroidism. The CDR3 here is CAISNRADQPQHF. The CDR3 DNA follows: TGTGCCATCAGTAACAGGGCCGATCAGCCCCAGCATTTT.